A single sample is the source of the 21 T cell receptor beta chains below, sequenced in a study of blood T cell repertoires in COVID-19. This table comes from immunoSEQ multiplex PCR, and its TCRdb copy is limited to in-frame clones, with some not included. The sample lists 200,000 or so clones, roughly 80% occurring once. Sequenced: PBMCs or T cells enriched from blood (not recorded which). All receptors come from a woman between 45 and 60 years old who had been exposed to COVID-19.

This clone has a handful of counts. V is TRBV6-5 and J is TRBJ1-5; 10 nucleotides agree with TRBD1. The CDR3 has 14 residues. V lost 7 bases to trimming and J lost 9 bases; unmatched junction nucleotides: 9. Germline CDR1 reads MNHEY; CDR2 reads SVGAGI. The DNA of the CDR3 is TGTGCCAGCACCGGGACAGGGGCATCTAGGCCCCAGCATTTT. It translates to CASTGTGASRPQHF.

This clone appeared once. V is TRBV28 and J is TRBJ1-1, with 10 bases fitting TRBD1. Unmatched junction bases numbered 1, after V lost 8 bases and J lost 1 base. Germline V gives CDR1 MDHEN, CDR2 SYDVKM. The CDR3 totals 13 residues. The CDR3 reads CASRTGGNTEAFF. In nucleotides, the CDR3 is TGTGCCAGCCGGACAGGGGGGAACACTGAAGCTTTCTTT.

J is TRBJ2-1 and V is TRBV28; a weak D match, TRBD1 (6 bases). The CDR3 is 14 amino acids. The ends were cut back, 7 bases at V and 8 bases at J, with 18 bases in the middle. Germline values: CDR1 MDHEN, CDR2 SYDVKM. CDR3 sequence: CASTPRQGIYEQFF. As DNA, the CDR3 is TGTGCCAGCACCCCTCGGCAGGGGATCTATGAGCAGTTCTTC.

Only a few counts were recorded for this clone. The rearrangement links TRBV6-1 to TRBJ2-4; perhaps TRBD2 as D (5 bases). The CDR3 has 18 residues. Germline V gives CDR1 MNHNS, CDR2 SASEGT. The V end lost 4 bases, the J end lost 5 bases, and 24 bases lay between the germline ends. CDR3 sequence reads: CASSATQTTRLLENIQYF. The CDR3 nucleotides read TGTGCCAGCAGTGCCACCCAGACTACCAGGTTGCTAGAAAACATTCAGTACTTC.

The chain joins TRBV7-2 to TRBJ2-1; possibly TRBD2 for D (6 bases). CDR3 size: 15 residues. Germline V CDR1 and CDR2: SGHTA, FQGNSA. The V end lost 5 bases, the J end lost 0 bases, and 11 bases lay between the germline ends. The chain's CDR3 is CASSLVGGSYNEQFF. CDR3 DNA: TGTGCCAGCAGCCTCGTCGGGGGCTCCTACAATGAGCAGTTCTTC.

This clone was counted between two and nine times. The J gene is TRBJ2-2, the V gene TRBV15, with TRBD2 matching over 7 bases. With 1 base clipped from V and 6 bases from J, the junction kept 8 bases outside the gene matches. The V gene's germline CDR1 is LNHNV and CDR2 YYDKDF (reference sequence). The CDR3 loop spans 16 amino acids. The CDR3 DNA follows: TGTGCCACCAGCAGAGGCGGGCAGGGAGGGGCCGGGGAGCTGTTTTTT. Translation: CATSRGGQGGAGELFF.

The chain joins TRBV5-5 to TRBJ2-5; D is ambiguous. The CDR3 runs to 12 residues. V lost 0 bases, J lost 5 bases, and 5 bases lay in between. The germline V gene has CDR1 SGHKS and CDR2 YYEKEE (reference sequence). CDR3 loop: CASSLGLETQYF. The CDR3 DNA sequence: TGTGCCAGCAGCTTGGGGCTGGAGACCCAGTACTTC.

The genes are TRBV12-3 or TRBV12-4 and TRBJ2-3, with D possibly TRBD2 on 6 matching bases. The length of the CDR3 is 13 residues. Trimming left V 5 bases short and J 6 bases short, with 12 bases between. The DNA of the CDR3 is TGTGCCAGCAGTGGAGGGGCACGCGATACGCAGTATTTT. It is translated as CASSGGARDTQYF.

CDR3 amino acids: CASSLGQTEQETQYF. As DNA, the CDR3 is TGTGCCAGCAGCTTAGGTCAGACAGAGCAAGAGACCCAGTACTTC. This rearrangement joins TRBV11-1 to TRBJ2-5; possible D gene TRBD1, 5 bases. The germline V gene encodes CDR1 SGHAT and CDR2 FQDESV (reference sequence). Deletions cut 1 base from V and 2 bases from J, with 11 bases between. This CDR3 is built from 15 residues.

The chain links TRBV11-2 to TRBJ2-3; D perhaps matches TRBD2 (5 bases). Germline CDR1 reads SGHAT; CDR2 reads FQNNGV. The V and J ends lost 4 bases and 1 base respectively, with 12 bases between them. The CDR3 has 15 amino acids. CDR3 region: CASSSWESGTDTQYF. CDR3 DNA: TGTGCCAGCAGCTCGTGGGAGTCGGGCACAGATACGCAGTATTTT.

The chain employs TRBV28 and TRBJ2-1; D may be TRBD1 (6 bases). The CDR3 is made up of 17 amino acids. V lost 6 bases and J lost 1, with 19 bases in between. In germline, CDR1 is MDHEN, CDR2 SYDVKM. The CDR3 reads CASRGGRGFGSYNEQFF. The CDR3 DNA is TGTGCCAGCAGAGGGGGAAGGGGGTTTGGGTCCTACAATGAGCAGTTCTTC. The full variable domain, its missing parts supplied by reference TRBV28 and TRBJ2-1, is DVKVTQSSRYLVKRTGEKVFLECVQDMDHENMFWYRQDPGLGLRLIYFSYDVKMKEKGDIPEGYSVSREKKERFSLILESASTNQTSMYLCASRGGRGFGSYNEQFFGPGTRLTVL.

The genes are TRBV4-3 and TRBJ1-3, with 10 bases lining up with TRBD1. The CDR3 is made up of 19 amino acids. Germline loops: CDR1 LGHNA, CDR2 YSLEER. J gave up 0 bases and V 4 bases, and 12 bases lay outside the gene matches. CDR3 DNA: TGCGCCAGCAGCCGAGGGGTCTCGGGACAGGGGATCTCTGGAAACACCATATATTTT. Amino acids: CASSRGVSGQGISGNTIYF.

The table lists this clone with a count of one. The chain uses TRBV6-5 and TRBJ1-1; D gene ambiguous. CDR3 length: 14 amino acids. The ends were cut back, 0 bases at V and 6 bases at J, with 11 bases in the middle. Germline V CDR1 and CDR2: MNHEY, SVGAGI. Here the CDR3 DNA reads TGTGCCAGCAGTTACTCGAGGGTTGGTGCTGAAGCTTTCTTT. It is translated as CASSYSRVGAEAFF.

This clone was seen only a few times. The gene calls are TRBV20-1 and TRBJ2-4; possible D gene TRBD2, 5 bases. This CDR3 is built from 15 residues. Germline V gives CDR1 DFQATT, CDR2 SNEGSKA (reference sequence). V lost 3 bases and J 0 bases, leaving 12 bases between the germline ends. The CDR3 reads CSASGGQIAKNIQYF. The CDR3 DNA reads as TGCAGTGCTAGTGGCGGGCAGATAGCCAAAAACATTCAGTACTTC.

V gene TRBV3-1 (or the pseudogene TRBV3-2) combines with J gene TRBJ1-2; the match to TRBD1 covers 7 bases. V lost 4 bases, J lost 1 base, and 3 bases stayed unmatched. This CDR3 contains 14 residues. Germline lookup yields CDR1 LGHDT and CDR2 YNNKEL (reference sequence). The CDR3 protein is CASSPGQFNYGYTF. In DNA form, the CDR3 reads TGTGCCAGCAGCCCGGGACAGTTTAACTATGGCTACACCTTC.

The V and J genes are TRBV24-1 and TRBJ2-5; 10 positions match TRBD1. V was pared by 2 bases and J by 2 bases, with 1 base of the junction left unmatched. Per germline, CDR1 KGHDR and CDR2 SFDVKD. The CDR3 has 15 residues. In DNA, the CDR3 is TGTGCCACCAGTGATTGGACAGGGGGGCAAGAGACCCAGTACTTC. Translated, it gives CATSDWTGGQETQYF.

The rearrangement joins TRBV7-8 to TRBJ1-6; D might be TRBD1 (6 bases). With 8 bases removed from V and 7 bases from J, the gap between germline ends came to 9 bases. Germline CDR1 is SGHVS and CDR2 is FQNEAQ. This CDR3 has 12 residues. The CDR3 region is CASCTGNSPLHF. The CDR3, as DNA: TGTGCCAGCTGCACAGGGAATTCACCCCTCCACTTT. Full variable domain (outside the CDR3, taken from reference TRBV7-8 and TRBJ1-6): GAGVSQSPRYKVAKRGQDVALRCDPISGHVSLFWYQQALGQGPEFLTYFQNEAQLDKSGLPSDRFFAERPEGSVSTLKIQRTQQEDSAVYLCASCTGNSPLHFGNGTRLTVT.

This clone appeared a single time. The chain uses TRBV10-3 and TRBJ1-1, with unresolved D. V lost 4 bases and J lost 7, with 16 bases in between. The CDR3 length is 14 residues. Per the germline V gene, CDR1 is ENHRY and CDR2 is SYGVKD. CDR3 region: CAISGGQLPFEAFF. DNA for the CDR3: TGTGCCATCAGTGGAGGTCAGCTGCCCTTTGAAGCTTTCTTT.

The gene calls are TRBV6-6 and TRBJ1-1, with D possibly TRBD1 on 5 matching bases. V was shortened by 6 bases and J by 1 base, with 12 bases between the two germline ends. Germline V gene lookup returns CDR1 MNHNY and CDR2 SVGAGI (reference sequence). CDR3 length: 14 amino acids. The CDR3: CASRPDRTNTEAFF. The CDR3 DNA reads TGTGCCAGCAGGCCTGACAGAACGAACACTGAAGCTTTCTTT.

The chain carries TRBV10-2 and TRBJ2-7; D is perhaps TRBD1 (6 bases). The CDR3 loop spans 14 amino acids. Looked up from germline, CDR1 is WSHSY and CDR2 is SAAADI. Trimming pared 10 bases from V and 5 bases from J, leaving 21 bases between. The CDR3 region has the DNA TGCGCCACCCAGATCGCCCCTCCAGGGGACGAGCAGTACTTC. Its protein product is CATQIAPPGDEQYF.

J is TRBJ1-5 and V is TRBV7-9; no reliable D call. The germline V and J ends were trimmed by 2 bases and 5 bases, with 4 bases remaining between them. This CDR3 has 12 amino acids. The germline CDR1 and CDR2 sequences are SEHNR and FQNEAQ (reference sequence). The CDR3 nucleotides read TGTGCCAGCAGCTTAAGAGATCAGCCCCAGCATTTT. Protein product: CASSLRDQPQHF.